The 26 T cell receptor beta chains given below trace back to one sample, sequenced in a study of technical replicates of blood from a handful of donors. Sequenced by immunoSEQ multiplex PCR; TCRdb stores in-frame clones only, minus some. This sample has about 72,000 clones, with less than 97% found just once. The sequencing sample was made of T cells isolated from PBMCs. The receptors were gathered from a human donor in good health.

V usage is TRBV27 and J usage is TRBJ1-3; 8 bases match TRBD1. With V trimmed by 5 bases and J by 4 bases, 4 bases remained unmatched. Germline V gene data show CDR1 as MNHEY and CDR2 as SMNVEV (reference sequence). There are 14 residues in the CDR3. In DNA form, the CDR3 reads TGTGCCAGCAGTCGGACAGGGCCGGGAAACACCATATATTTT. Translation: CASSRTGPGNTIYF.

The chain has TRBV19 and TRBJ2-2, with 8 nucleotides matching TRBD1. The CDR3 covers 16 residues. The V segment lost 10 bases and the J segment 7 bases; nucleotides outside the gene matches: 17. CDR1 LNHDA and CDR2 SQIVND come from the germline V gene (reference sequence). The CDR3 DNA follows: TGTGCCACTAGCCCTGGACAGGGCCCAAGTTACGGGGAGCTGTTTTTT. Encoded protein: CATSPGQGPSYGELFF.

The gene calls are TRBV6-1 and TRBJ2-1; tentative D call: TRBD1 (6 bases). The CDR3 length is 18 residues. The germline V and J ends were trimmed by 4 bases and 5 bases, with 24 bases remaining between them. Germline CDR1 reads MNHNS; CDR2 reads SASEGT. The CDR3 here is CASSGSISDSLRHNEQFF. In DNA, the CDR3 is TGTGCCAGCAGTGGATCGATTTCGGACAGCTTACGACACAATGAGCAGTTCTTC.

The chain couples TRBV5-1 to TRBJ2-1; 7 nucleotides agree with TRBD1. With V trimmed by 7 bases and J by 6 bases, 10 bases remained unmatched. This CDR3 spans 14 amino acids. Germline CDR1 and CDR2: SGHRS and YFSETQ. CDR3 sequence (DNA): TGCGCCAGCGACACGGGACAGAGCCTCAATGAGCAGTTCTTC. It specifies CASDTGQSLNEQFF.

The chain carries TRBV4-1 and TRBJ2-2; D is uncertain. The CDR3 sequence is 16 residues long. Germline V gene lookup returns CDR1 MGHRA and CDR2 YSYEKL. Trimming pared 4 bases from V and 3 bases from J, leaving 15 bases between. CDR3 in amino acids: CASSPYIDNDTGELFF. The DNA of the CDR3 is TGCGCCAGCAGCCCCTACATAGACAACGACACCGGGGAGCTGTTTTTT.

The genes are TRBV28 and TRBJ1-1, with D possibly TRBD1 on 6 matching bases. Trimming cost V 6 bases and J 8 bases, with 19 bases left between them. Per the germline V gene, CDR1 is MDHEN and CDR2 is SYDVKM. This CDR3 spans 14 amino acids. CDR3 in amino acids: CASSLTGRKGEAFF. The CDR3 DNA is TGTGCCAGCAGCCTCACAGGGAGAAAAGGGGAAGCTTTCTTT.

V is TRBV7-2 and J is TRBJ2-7, with D hard to call. Trimming cost V 0 bases and J 6 bases, with 9 bases left between them. CDR1 and CDR2 from the germline V gene are SGHTA and FQGNSA. The CDR3 length is 13 residues. As DNA, the CDR3 is TGTGCCAGCAGCTTAGCGCCCCCCGGCGAGCAGTACTTC. It translates to CASSLAPPGEQYF.

The chain combines TRBV27 with TRBJ1-2, with D unresolved. Trimming took off 6 bases at V and 6 bases at J, with 23 bases between the two ends. The CDR3 is 16 amino acids. The V gene's germline CDR1 is MNHEY and CDR2 SMNVEV (reference sequence). Here the CDR3 reads CASRLSYLVFENGYTF. The CDR3 nucleotides are TGTGCCAGCAGACTATCTTACCTAGTGTTTGAGAATGGCTACACCTTC.

The chain couples TRBV7-2 to TRBJ1-2; 10 positions agree with TRBD1. Trimming took 4 bases from V and 9 from J; bases not matched to a gene: 11. Germline CDR1 is SGHTA and CDR2 is FQGNSA. This CDR3 is 15 amino acids long. CDR3 DNA sequence: TGTGCCAGCAGCTCGACAGGGGGCCATGGTATGCGCTACACCTTC. This encodes CASSSTGGHGMRYTF.

The genes are TRBV29-1 and TRBJ1-1, with 7 bases fitting TRBD1. The CDR3 loop spans 12 amino acids. The V segment lost 7 bases and the J segment 4 bases; nucleotides outside the gene matches: 6. Germline V gene data show CDR1 as SQVTM and CDR2 as ANQGSEA. The CDR3 nucleotides are TGCAGCGCAGGACAGGATAGCACTGAAGCTTTCTTT. This encodes CSAGQDSTEAFF.

This rearrangement joins TRBV7-9 to TRBJ1-5; 8 nucleotides match TRBD1. CDR1 is SEHNR, CDR2 FQNEAQ, per germline (reference sequence). The CDR3 totals 17 residues. V lost 5 bases, J lost 0 bases, and 9 bases stayed unmatched. Written as DNA, the CDR3 is TGTGCCAGCAGCCGTGGACAGGGAACGTATAGCAATCAGCCCCAGCATTTT. Its translation is CASSRGQGTYSNQPQHF.

The chain combines TRBV11-2 with TRBJ2-7; possibly TRBD2 for D (5 bases). The length of the CDR3 is 13 residues. Trimming took 3 bases from V and 3 from J, leaving 9 bases between them. CDR1 SGHAT and CDR2 FQNNGV come from the germline V gene. For the CDR3, the DNA is TGTGCCAGCAGCTTCGGACTGAACTACGAGCAGTACTTC. Protein sequence: CASSFGLNYEQYF.

The rearrangement uses TRBV7-6 and TRBJ2-1; the D gene is possibly TRBD2 (6 bases). Germline V gene data show CDR1 as SGHVS and CDR2 as FNYEAQ. Trimming pared 3 bases from V and 7 bases from J, leaving 19 bases between. CDR3 length equals 16 residues. The CDR3 DNA sequence: TGTGCCAGCAGCTTTCAATCAGGTGCCCGGGGGAATGAGCAGTTCTTC. It specifies CASSFQSGARGNEQFF.

The V gene is TRBV4-1, the J gene TRBJ1-1, with a tentative D call TRBD1 (5 bases). The CDR3 loop spans 15 amino acids. V shed 2 bases and J shed 3 bases, with 13 bases lying between them. From germline, CDR1 is MGHRA and CDR2 YSYEKL. CDR3 nucleotide sequence: TGCGCCAGCAGCCAACCGCGCCAGGGTGACACTGAAGCTTTCTTT. It yields the protein CASSQPRQGDTEAFF.

This clone has only one observation. V is TRBV6-1 and J is TRBJ1-2; 9 nucleotides line up with TRBD1. Germline V gene lookup returns CDR1 MNHNS and CDR2 SASEGT. The J segment lost 1 base and the V segment lost 4 bases, leaving 4 bases of the junction unmatched. The CDR3 extends over 15 amino acids. CDR3 in amino acids: CASSVTGGFNYGYTF. CDR3 nucleotide sequence: TGTGCCAGCAGTGTGACAGGGGGATTTAACTATGGCTACACCTTC.

The chain links TRBV7-5 to TRBJ2-3; TRBD2 reflects the table's D call only, with no check against the DNA. TRBV7-5 is marked as a pseudogene. CDR3 length: 14 amino acids. The CDR3 loop reads CVRRQRGSTDTQYF. Here the CDR3 DNA reads TGTGTCAGAAGGCAGCGGGGTAGCACAGATACGCAGTATTTT.

The chain recombines TRBV6-6 with TRBJ2-3; TRBD1 is a possible D gene (7 bases). The V gene lost 8 bases and the J gene lost 7 bases, with 19 bases spanning the gap. The CDR3 spans 14 residues. Germline CDR1 reads MNHNY; CDR2 reads SVGAGI (reference sequence). The CDR3 region has the DNA TGTGCCAGCGGTGAGGGGCAGGGGGGAAATACGCAGTATTTT. As protein: CASGEGQGGNTQYF.

The chain combines TRBV14 with TRBJ2-5; the match to TRBD2 covers 8 bases. The V gene end was trimmed by 1 base and the J gene end by 2 bases; junction bases not matched to a gene: 3. The CDR3 runs 15 residues. The germline gives CDR1 SGHDN, CDR2 FVKESK. The CDR3 loop reads CASSQGLALQETQYF. Written as DNA, the CDR3 is TGTGCCAGCAGCCAAGGACTAGCGCTACAAGAGACCCAGTACTTC.

The count of this clone is one. V usage is TRBV5-1 and J usage is TRBJ1-6; D is perhaps TRBD1 (5 bases). The CDR3 totals 18 residues. With 2 bases removed from V and 7 bases from J, the gap between germline ends came to 22 bases. Germline V CDR1 and CDR2: SGHRS, YFSETQ. As DNA, the CDR3 is TGCGCCAGCAGCTTAACCGAGGGGCCGGGACTGTACAATTCACCCCTCCACTTT. Translation: CASSLTEGPGLYNSPLHF.

The V call is TRBV18, the J call TRBJ2-7; no definite D call. The ends were cut back, 0 bases at V and 3 bases at J, with 6 bases in the middle. The CDR3 spans 13 residues. CDR1 KGHSH and CDR2 LQKENI come from the germline V gene. CDR3 nucleotide sequence: TGTGCCAGCTCACCACCGGCAAGCTACGAGCAGTACTTC. Its translation is CASSPPASYEQYF.

In this sample, this clone turned up once. The chain has TRBV2 and TRBJ1-2; possible D gene TRBD1, 6 bases. The CDR3 totals 12 residues. V dropped 7 bases and J dropped 5 bases, with 11 bases sitting between them. Germline CDR1 reads SNHLY; CDR2 reads FYNNEI. CDR3 nucleotide sequence: TGTGCCAGCAATCACAGGGTTTATGGCTACACCTTC. Its protein product is CASNHRVYGYTF.

This chain uses TRBV11-2 with TRBJ2-3, with TRBD2 matching 8 bases. The CDR3 has 14 residues. V trimming: 5 bases; J trimming: 1 base; junction bases outside the gene matches: 2. Per the germline V gene, CDR1 is SGHAT and CDR2 is FQNNGV. CDR3 bases: TGTGCCAGCAGCATCGGGGGGGGCACAGATACGCAGTATTTT. Translated, it gives CASSIGGGTDTQYF.

This chain links TRBV11-2 with TRBJ1-2, with 7 nucleotides matching TRBD1. Germline CDR1 reads SGHAT; CDR2 reads FQNNGV. V was clipped by 5 bases and J by 0 bases; unmatched bases: 9. CDR3 length: 16 residues. The chain's CDR3 is CASSHGYRGTNYGYTF. In DNA form, the CDR3 reads TGTGCCAGCAGCCACGGTTACAGGGGAACTAACTATGGCTACACCTTC.

CDR3 sequence (DNA): TGCAGCGCTGATATAGGATTGGGGAGTGATGAAAAACTGTTTTTT. Translated, it gives CSADIGLGSDEKLFF. The chain combines TRBV29-1 with TRBJ1-4; no firm D call. Looked up from germline, CDR1 is SQVTM and CDR2 is ANQGSEA. Trimming removed 7 bases from V and 6 bases from J, with 21 bases in between. The CDR3 length is 15 residues.

This rearrangement joins TRBV6-1 to TRBJ1-1; no reliable D call. This CDR3 spans 13 amino acids. Trimming took off 7 bases at V and 3 bases at J, with 12 bases between the two ends. The germline gives CDR1 MNHNS, CDR2 SASEGT. In DNA form, the CDR3 reads TGTGCCAGCATAGGAGGGTTATACACTGAAGCTTTCTTT. It codes for CASIGGLYTEAFF.

This chain uses TRBV5-6 with TRBJ1-6; D is uncertain. Germline CDR1 and CDR2: SGHDT and YYEEEE. Trimming cost V 1 base and J 8 bases, with 10 bases left between them. The CDR3 covers 14 residues. Here the CDR3 DNA reads TGTGCCAGCAGCTTGTCGCAAGCTCATTCACCCCTCCACTTT. Translated, it gives CASSLSQAHSPLHF. Variable domain in full (rest from reference TRBV5-6 and TRBJ1-6): DAGVTQSPTHLIKTRGQQVTLRCSPKSGHDTVSWYQQALGQGPQFIFQYYEEEERQRGNFPDRFSGHQFPNYSSELNVNALLLGDSALYLCASSLSQAHSPLHFGNGTRLTVT.